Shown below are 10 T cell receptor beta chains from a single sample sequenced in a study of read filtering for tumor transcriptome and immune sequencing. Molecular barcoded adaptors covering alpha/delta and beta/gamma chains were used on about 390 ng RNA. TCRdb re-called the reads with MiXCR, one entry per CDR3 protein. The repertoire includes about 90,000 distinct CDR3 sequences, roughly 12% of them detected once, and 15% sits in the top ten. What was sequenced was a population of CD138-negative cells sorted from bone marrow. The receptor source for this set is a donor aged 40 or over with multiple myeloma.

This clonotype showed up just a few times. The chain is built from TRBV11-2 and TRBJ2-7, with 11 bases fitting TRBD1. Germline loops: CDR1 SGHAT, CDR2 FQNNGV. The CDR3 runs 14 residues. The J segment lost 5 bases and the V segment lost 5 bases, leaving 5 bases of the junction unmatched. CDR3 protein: CASSAGTGGNEQYF. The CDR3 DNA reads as TGTGCCAGCAGCGCCGGGACAGGGGGAAACGAGCAGTACTTC. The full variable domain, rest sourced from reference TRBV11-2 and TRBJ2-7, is EAGVAQSPRYKIIEKRQSVAFWCNPISGHATLYWYQQILGQGPKLLIQFQNNGVVDDSQLPKDRFSAERLKGVDSTLKIQPAKLEDSAVYLCASSAGTGGNEQYFGPGTRLTVT.

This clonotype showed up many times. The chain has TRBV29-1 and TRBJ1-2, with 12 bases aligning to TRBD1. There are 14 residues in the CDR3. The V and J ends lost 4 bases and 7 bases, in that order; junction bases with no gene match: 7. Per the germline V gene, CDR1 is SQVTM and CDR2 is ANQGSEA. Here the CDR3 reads CSVAPGQGAGGYTF. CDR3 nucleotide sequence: TGCAGCGTTGCGCCGGGACAGGGGGCAGGTGGCTACACCTTC.

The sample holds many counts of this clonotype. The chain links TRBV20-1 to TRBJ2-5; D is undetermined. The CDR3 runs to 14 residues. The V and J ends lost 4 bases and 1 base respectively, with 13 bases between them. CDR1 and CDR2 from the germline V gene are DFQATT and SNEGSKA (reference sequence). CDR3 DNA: TGCAGTGCTAAAAGATCGGATTTCCAAGAGACCCAGTACTTC. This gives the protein CSAKRSDFQETQYF.

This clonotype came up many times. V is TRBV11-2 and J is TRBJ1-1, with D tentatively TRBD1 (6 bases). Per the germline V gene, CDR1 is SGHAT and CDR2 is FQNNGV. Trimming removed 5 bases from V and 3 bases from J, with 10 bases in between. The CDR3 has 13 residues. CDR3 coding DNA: TGTGCCAGCAGCCCGCCAGGGGACACTGAAGCTTTCTTT. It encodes CASSPPGDTEAFF.

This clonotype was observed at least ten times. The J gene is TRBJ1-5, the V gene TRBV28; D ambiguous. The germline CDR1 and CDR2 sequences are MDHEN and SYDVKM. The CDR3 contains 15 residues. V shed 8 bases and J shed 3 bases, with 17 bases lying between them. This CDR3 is CASGRGEGLNQPQHF. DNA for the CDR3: TGTGCCAGCGGGCGGGGTGAGGGCCTCAATCAGCCCCAGCATTTT. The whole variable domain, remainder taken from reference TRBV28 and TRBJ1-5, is DVKVTQSSRYLVKRTGEKVFLECVQDMDHENMFWYRQDPGLGLRLIYFSYDVKMKEKGDIPEGYSVSREKKERFSLILESASTNQTSMYLCASGRGEGLNQPQHFGDGTRLSIL.

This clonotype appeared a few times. CDR3: CSARALAGYEQYF. CDR3 coding DNA: TGCAGTGCTAGAGCGCTAGCGGGATACGAGCAGTACTTC. The chain employs TRBV20-1 and TRBJ2-7; 9 nucleotides line up with TRBD2. Germline CDR1 DFQATT, CDR2 SNEGSKA (reference sequence). Unmatched junction bases numbered 2, after V lost 1 base and J lost 4 bases. This CDR3 is 13 amino acids long.

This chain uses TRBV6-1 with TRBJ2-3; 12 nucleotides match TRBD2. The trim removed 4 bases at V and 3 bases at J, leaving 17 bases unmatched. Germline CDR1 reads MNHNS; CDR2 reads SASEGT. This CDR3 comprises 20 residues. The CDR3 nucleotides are TGTGCCAGCAGTGCCGGACTAGCGGGGAGGGGGAAAATCAGGACAGATACGCAGTATTTT. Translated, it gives CASSAGLAGRGKIRTDTQYF.

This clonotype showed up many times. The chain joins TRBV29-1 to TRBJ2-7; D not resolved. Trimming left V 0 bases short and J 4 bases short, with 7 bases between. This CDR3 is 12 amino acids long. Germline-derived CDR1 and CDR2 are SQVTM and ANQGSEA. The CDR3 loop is CSVEESGYEQYF. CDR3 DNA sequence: TGCAGCGTTGAAGAGTCCGGTTACGAGCAGTACTTC.

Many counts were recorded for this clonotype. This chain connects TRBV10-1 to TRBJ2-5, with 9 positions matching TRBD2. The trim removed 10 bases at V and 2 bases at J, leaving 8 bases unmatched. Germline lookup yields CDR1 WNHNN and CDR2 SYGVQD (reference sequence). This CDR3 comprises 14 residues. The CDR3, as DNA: TGCGCCACCTCAGCGGGAGGAACTCAAGAGACCCAGTACTTC. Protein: CATSAGGTQETQYF.

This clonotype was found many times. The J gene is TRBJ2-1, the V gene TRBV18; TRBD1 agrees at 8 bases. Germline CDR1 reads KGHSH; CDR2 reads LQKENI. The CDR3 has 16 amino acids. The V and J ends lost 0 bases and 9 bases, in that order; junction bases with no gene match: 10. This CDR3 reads CASSPPDRGTSGEQFF. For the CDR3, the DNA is TGTGCCAGCTCACCACCCGACAGGGGTACGTCTGGTGAGCAGTTCTTC.